One sample yielded the 27 T cell receptor beta chains listed below, sequenced in a study of metastatic and nonmetastatic thyroid tumors. TCRdb re-called the PCR reads through MiXCR. The sample consists of around 20,000 clones, around a quarter of them appearing once. Treatment of any kind had been given to no patient before thyroid surgery. Sequencing was done on a sample of tumor tissue. The receptor set was obtained from a female donor with papillary thyroid cancer or a benign thyroid nodule (not recorded which). Some clones in this sample may be carry-over from other donors' samples.

This clone was detected a few times. The chain has TRBV6-1 and TRBJ2-3; D remains unclear. The CDR3 has 14 amino acids. V lost 7 bases and J 0 bases, leaving 11 bases between the germline ends. CDR1 is MNHNS, CDR2 SASEGT, per germline. CDR3 in amino acids: CASNLMRSTDTQYF. DNA for the CDR3: TGTGCCAGCAATCTTATGCGGAGCACAGATACGCAGTATTTT.

The table lists this clone with a few counts. The junction shows a germline mismatch at one end, possibly a read error. This chain links TRBV6-9 with TRBJ2-3, with D perhaps TRBD2 (5 bases). Germline CDR1 MNHGY, CDR2 SVAAGI. The CDR3 is 15 residues long. The CDR3 protein is CASGELWDLTDTQYF. The DNA for the CDR3 is TGCGCCAGCGGAGAGCTCTGGGATCTGACAGATACGCAGTATTTT.

The CDR3 sequence: CASSLEGVVSYNEQFF. DNA of the CDR3: TGCGCCAGCAGCTTGGAGGGGGTAGTCTCCTACAATGAGCAGTTCTTC. The chain joins TRBV5-1 to TRBJ2-1; D might be TRBD1 (6 bases). This CDR3 has 16 residues. Trimming shortened V by 0 bases and J by 0 bases, and 10 bases separated the two germline ends. Germline V CDR1 and CDR2: SGHRS, YFSETQ.

This clone counts as large. The chain has TRBV7-9 and TRBJ2-1; 8 bases align to TRBD2. CDR1 and CDR2 (germline): SEHNR, FQNEAQ (reference sequence). CDR3 size: 14 residues. Unmatched junction bases numbered 7, after V lost 5 bases and J lost 7 bases. CDR3 bases: TGTGCCAGCAGCGTTTCACGGGAGGGGAATGAGCAGTTCTTC. Protein: CASSVSREGNEQFF.

This clone was counted at least ten times. The rearrangement links TRBV3-1 to TRBJ2-5; no firm D call. Per the germline V gene, CDR1 is LGHDT and CDR2 is YNNKEL (reference sequence). The germline V and J ends were trimmed by 8 bases and 5 bases, with 15 bases remaining between them. The CDR3 consists of 13 residues. The CDR3 reads CASCGVGMETQYF. CDR3 sequence (DNA): TGTGCCAGCTGCGGCGTGGGGATGGAGACCCAGTACTTC.

The genes are TRBV6-2 or TRBV6-3 and TRBJ2-7, with D maybe TRBD2 (6 bases). The CDR3 is 15 amino acids. Trimming removed 1 base from V and 4 bases from J, with 14 bases in between. Germline V gene sequence: CDR1 MNHEY, CDR2 SVGEGT. The CDR3 reads CASSYFPPGEYEQYF. The CDR3 region has the DNA TGTGCCAGCAGTTACTTTCCTCCGGGGGAATACGAGCAGTACTTC.

Comment on this clone: The junction does not match germline at one end; this may be a read error. The chain has TRBV20-1 and TRBJ2-3, with D tentatively TRBD2 (6 bases). The CDR3 runs to 12 residues. Germline loops: CDR1 DFQATT, CDR2 SNEGSKA (reference sequence). The CDR3 DNA sequence: TGCAGTGCGGCGGAGGAGGGATTCGGGCCCTTTTTT. Its translation is CSAAEEGFGPFF.

This clone was counted between two and nine times. The genes are TRBV19 and TRBJ1-5; weak D call: TRBD1 (5 bases). Per germline, CDR1 LNHDA and CDR2 SQIVND (reference sequence). This CDR3 comprises 11 residues. The CDR3 region has the DNA TGTGCGGGGGGAATCAATCAGCCCCAGCATTTT. It codes for CAGGINQPQHF.

In its sample, this clone ranks as medium-sized. The chain is built from TRBV6-1 and TRBJ1-2, with TRBD1 matching over 9 bases. Germline CDR1 MNHNS, CDR2 SASEGT. The CDR3 length is 14 residues. J was trimmed by 4 bases and V by 5 bases; bases with no gene match: 5. The CDR3 region is CASSPQGASYGYTF. As DNA, the CDR3 is TGTGCCAGCAGTCCACAGGGGGCCAGCTATGGCTACACCTTC.

This clone was picked up a small number of times. The chain couples TRBV19 to TRBJ2-7, with TRBD1 matching over 10 bases. This CDR3 region has 15 residues. Trimming at V came to 3 bases and at J to 5 bases, leaving 7 bases not matched to a gene. Germline V gene data show CDR1 as LNHDA and CDR2 as SQIVND (reference sequence). The chain's CDR3 is CASSIGTGEAHEQYF. The CDR3 nucleotides are TGTGCCAGTAGTATCGGGACAGGGGAGGCCCACGAGCAGTACTTC. The full variable domain, with the rest looked up from reference TRBV19 and TRBJ2-7, is DGGITQSPKYLFRKEGQNVTLSCEQNLNHDAMYWYRQDPGQGLRLIYYSQIVNDFQKGDIAEGYSVSREKKESFPLTVTSAQKNPTAFYLCASSIGTGEAHEQYFGPGTRLTVT.

In its sample, this clone was seen once. This rearrangement joins TRBV7-9 to TRBJ2-2, with D uncertain. Germline assignment: CDR1 SEHNR and CDR2 FQNEAQ (reference sequence). The V end was cut by 5 bases, the J end by 7 bases, with 17 bases between. CDR3 length equals 15 residues. CDR3 protein: CASSAYNSGFGELFF. The CDR3 DNA is TGTGCCAGCAGCGCCTACAATAGTGGTTTCGGGGAGCTGTTTTTT.

In this sample, this clone turned up many times. The CDR3 spells CASSYLGTSSIFYEQYF. The DNA of the CDR3 is TGTGCCAGCAGTTACCTCGGGACTAGCTCGATTTTCTACGAGCAGTACTTC. This rearrangement joins TRBV6-5 to TRBJ2-7; 9 bases line up with TRBD2. J gave up 3 bases and V 2 bases, and 11 bases lay outside the gene matches. Germline-derived CDR1 and CDR2 are MNHEY and SVGAGI. The CDR3 runs 17 residues.

This rearrangement joins TRBV5-1 to TRBJ2-7; tentatively, D is TRBD2 (6 bases). Germline V gene data show CDR1 as SGHRS and CDR2 as YFSETQ. The CDR3 spans 13 residues. Trimming removed 7 bases from V and 5 bases from J, with 16 bases in between. The DNA of the CDR3 is TGCGCCAGCCGGGACTCCCAAGCCCACGAGCAGTACTTC. This sequence encodes CASRDSQAHEQYF.

V usage is TRBV5-1 and J usage is TRBJ1-3; TRBD1 matches 7 bases. The CDR3 extends over 14 amino acids. Germline loops: CDR1 SGHRS, CDR2 YFSETQ. V was clipped by 7 bases and J by 0 bases; unmatched bases: 4. Here the CDR3 reads CASQGQPSGNTIYF. The CDR3 bases are TGCGCCAGCCAGGGACAGCCCTCTGGAAACACCATATATTTT.

In its sample, this clone ranks as medium-sized (0.01 to 0.1%). V and J are TRBV6-2 or TRBV6-3 and TRBJ2-1; D gene ambiguous. The V and J ends lost 6 bases and 2 bases respectively, with 14 bases between them. The CDR3 totals 15 residues. Per germline, CDR1 MNHEY and CDR2 SVGEGT. The CDR3: CASSKALRPYNEQFF. DNA of the CDR3: TGTGCCAGCAGCAAAGCATTAAGACCCTACAATGAGCAGTTCTTC.

The genes are TRBV20-1 and TRBJ2-7, with D tentatively TRBD1 or TRBD2 (6 bases each). The V gene's germline CDR1 is DFQATT and CDR2 SNEGSKA (reference sequence). The CDR3 is made up of 13 amino acids. The CDR3 DNA reads TGCAGCGGACTGGGCGGGACACCCTACGAGCAGTACTTC. Amino acid sequence: CSGLGGTPYEQYF.

This clone is medium-sized. CDR3 in amino acids: CASSLAGYHEQYF. The CDR3 nucleotides read TGTGCCAGCAGTTTGGCCGGCTACCACGAGCAGTACTTC. The V gene is TRBV28, the J gene TRBJ2-7, with D unclear. V lost 3 bases and J lost 5, with 11 bases in between. CDR1 and CDR2 from the germline V gene are MDHEN and SYDVKM. This CDR3 is 13 amino acids long.

The chain links TRBV28 to TRBJ2-1; D call uncertain. V dropped 3 bases and J dropped 3 bases, with 15 bases sitting between them. This CDR3 is 16 amino acids long. Germline V gene data show CDR1 as MDHEN and CDR2 as SYDVKM. CDR3 coding DNA: TGTGCCAGCAGTTTGGTGTCCCCCTCGGACTACAATGAGCAGTTCTTC. It specifies CASSLVSPSDYNEQFF.

This clone was observed many times. The rearrangement links TRBV7-3 to TRBJ2-3; 14 nucleotides agree with TRBD2. Germline trimming cut 5 bases from V and 3 bases from J; bases unmatched to any gene: 1. The CDR3 extends over 15 amino acids. Germline CDR1 is SGHTA and CDR2 is FQGTGA. In nucleotides, the CDR3 is TGTGCCAGCAGCCGGACTAGCGGGGGGACAGATACGCAGTATTTT. It codes for CASSRTSGGTDTQYF.

This clone was seen ten or more times. The rearrangement links TRBV5-4 to TRBJ2-3, with 8 bases that match TRBD1. This CDR3 has 15 amino acids. J lost 0 bases, V lost 4 bases, and 4 bases had no gene match. Looked up from germline, CDR1 is SGHNT and CDR2 is YYREEE (reference sequence). The CDR3 reads CASSRGQASTDTQYF. The DNA of the CDR3 is TGTGCCAGCAGCAGGGGACAGGCGAGCACAGATACGCAGTATTTT.

This rearrangement joins TRBV5-4 to TRBJ2-7; a weak D match, TRBD2 (6 bases). Germline V lookup: CDR1 SGHNT, CDR2 YYREEE (reference sequence). The CDR3 spans 14 residues. V lost 2 bases, J lost 5 bases, and 14 bases lay in between. CDR3 in DNA: TGTGCCAGCAGCTTATTCGGGGGAGTGGACGAGCAGTACTTC. Translating gives CASSLFGGVDEQYF. Full variable domain (rest looked up from reference TRBV5-4 and TRBJ2-7): ETGVTQSPTHLIKTRGQQVTLRCSSQSGHNTVSWYQQALGQGPQFIFQYYREEENGRGNFPPRFSGLQFPNYSSELNVNALELDDSALYLCASSLFGGVDEQYFGPGTRLTVT.

The chain couples TRBV6-5 to TRBJ1-6; possibly TRBD1 for D (6 bases). Trimming took off 4 bases at V and 13 bases at J, with 29 bases between the two ends. The CDR3 runs 18 residues. The germline V gene has CDR1 MNHEY and CDR2 SVGAGI. Written as DNA, the CDR3 is TGTGCCAGCAGTTTGGCCCTGGGGGGGGCGGGTGGGGACGAGCCCCTCCACTTT. Its protein is CASSLALGGAGGDEPLHF.

This clone was recorded once. Since a much larger clone is just one base distant, this may be a read error. The rearrangement uses TRBV5-1 and TRBJ1-1; unclear D gene. This CDR3 comprises 16 residues. Germline-derived CDR1 and CDR2 are SGHRS and YFSETQ. V was clipped by 1 base and J by 3 bases, with 16 bases between them. The CDR3 coding sequence is TGCGCCAGCAGCTTGAGCGGGTGCGCAGGAGACACTGAAGCTTTCTTT. Encoded protein: CASSLSGCAGDTEAFF. The variable domain in full, with the rest retrieved from reference TRBV5-1 and TRBJ1-1, is KAGVTQTPRYLIKTRGQQVTLSCSPISGHRSVSWYQQTPGQGLQFLFEYFSETQRNKGNFPGRFSGRQFSNSRSEMNVSTLELGDSALYLCASSLSGCAGDTEAFFGQGTRLTVV.

In nucleotides, the CDR3 is TGTGCCAGTAGTACTCCCGGGACAGGGAGGAAGGGCTACACCTTC. Translated, it gives CASSTPGTGRKGYTF. The V call is TRBV19, the J call TRBJ1-2, with 9 positions matching TRBD1. The CDR3 is 15 amino acids. Germline CDR1 and CDR2: LNHDA and SQIVND (reference sequence). V lost 4 bases and J lost 8; bases outside the gene matches: 11.

Concerning this clone itself: One end of the junction does not line up with germline, which may come from a read error. This chain joins TRBV9 and TRBJ2-6, with 8 bases that match TRBD1. The CDR3 is made up of 20 amino acids. Germline CDR1 is SGDLS and CDR2 is YYNGEE. CDR3 loop: CASSVASGQGPLSRANVLTF. CDR3 bases: TGTGCCAGCAGCGTAGCTTCCGGACAGGGACCACTCTCTCGGGCCAACGTCCTGACTTTC.

The CDR3 sequence: CASSPQEGTQYF. In DNA, the CDR3 is TGTGCCAGCAGTCCACAAGAGGGGACCCAGTACTTC. The V gene is TRBV12-3 or TRBV12-4, the J gene TRBJ2-5; D possibly corresponds to TRBD2 (5 bases). This CDR3 has 12 amino acids. V dropped 5 bases and J dropped 7 bases, with 11 bases sitting between them.

The chain is built from TRBV4-1 and TRBJ1-6, with D possibly being TRBD1 (5 bases). This CDR3 is built from 16 residues. In germline, CDR1 is MGHRA, CDR2 YSYEKL. V was pared by 1 base and J by 3 bases, with 10 bases between. CDR3: CASSQGGGFYNSPLHF. DNA of the CDR3: TGCGCCAGCAGCCAAGGGGGCGGATTCTATAATTCACCCCTCCACTTT.